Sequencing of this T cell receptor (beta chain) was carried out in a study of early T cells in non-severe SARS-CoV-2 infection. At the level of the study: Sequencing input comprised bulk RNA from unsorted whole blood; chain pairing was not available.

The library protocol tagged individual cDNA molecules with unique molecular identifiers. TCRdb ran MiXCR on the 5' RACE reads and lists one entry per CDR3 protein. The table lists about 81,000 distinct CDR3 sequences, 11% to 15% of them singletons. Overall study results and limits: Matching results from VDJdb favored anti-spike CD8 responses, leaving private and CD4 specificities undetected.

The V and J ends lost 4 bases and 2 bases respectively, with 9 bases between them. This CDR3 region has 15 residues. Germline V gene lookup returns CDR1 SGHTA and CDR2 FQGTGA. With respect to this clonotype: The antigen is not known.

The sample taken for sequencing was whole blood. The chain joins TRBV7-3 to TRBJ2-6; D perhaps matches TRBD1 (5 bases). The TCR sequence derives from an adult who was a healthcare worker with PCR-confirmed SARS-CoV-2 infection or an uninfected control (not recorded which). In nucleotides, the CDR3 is TGTGCCAGCAGCTCACAGGCTACTGGGGCCAACGTCCTGACTTTC. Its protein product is CASSSQATGANVLTF.